One sample yielded the 26 T cell receptor beta chains listed below, sequenced in a study of T cells after somatic rescue of genetic block. Here immunoSEQ multiplex PCR was the method, and the copy in TCRdb shows in-frame clones only, minus some. This table holds 110,000 or so clones, around nine tenths found once. The sequencing input was peripheral blood mononuclear cells (PBMCs). All receptors come from a woman younger than 35.

The chain has TRBV30 and TRBJ2-5; D not certain. V lost 3 bases to trimming and J lost 5 bases, with 13 bases between them. The V gene's germline CDR1 is GTSNPN and CDR2 SVGIG (reference sequence). The CDR3 is made up of 13 amino acids. DNA of the CDR3: TGTGCCTGGAGCGCGGCCCAGAGGGAGACCCAGTACTTC. The encoded protein is CAWSAAQRETQYF. Together with reference TRBV30 and TRBJ2-5, the CDR3 gives the full variable domain: SQTIHQWPATLVQPVGSPLSLECTVEGTSNPNLYWYRQAAGRGLQLLFYSVGIGQISSEVPQNLSASRPQDRQFILSSKKLLLSDSGFYLCAWSAAQRETQYFGPGTRLLVL.

This clone was detected once. V is TRBV5-1 and J is TRBJ1-1, with D possibly TRBD1 on 6 matching bases. In germline, CDR1 is SGHRS, CDR2 YFSETQ. The CDR3 runs to 14 residues. Trimming pared 2 bases from V and 4 bases from J, leaving 12 bases between. CDR3 in amino acids: CASSLQGGGTEAFF. DNA of the CDR3: TGCGCCAGCAGCTTACAGGGAGGGGGCACTGAAGCTTTCTTT.

In this sample, this clone turned up once. The chain links TRBV9 to TRBJ2-5, with D maybe TRBD2 (6 bases). V lost 0 bases to trimming and J lost 0 bases, with 12 bases between them. Germline V gives CDR1 SGDLS, CDR2 YYNGEE. This CDR3 has 16 amino acids. CDR3 nucleotide sequence: TGTGCCAGCAGCGTAGATTCGGGACTCTACCAAGAGACCCAGTACTTC. It yields the protein CASSVDSGLYQETQYF.

The rearrangement uses TRBV5-1 and TRBJ2-5; TRBD1 aligns across 7 bases. This CDR3 comprises 18 residues. The germline V gene encodes CDR1 SGHRS and CDR2 YFSETQ. The J segment lost 1 base and the V segment lost 0 bases, leaving 12 bases of the junction unmatched. The DNA for the CDR3 is TGCGCCAGCAGCTTGGACGCCGTGGGGACAGACTTCCAAGAGACCCAGTACTTC. Translation: CASSLDAVGTDFQETQYF.

This rearrangement joins TRBV7-2 to TRBJ2-3; 7 nucleotides agree with TRBD1. The V gene's germline CDR1 is SGHTA and CDR2 FQGNSA. V shed 6 bases, J shed 3 bases, and the junction held 9 bases outside the gene matches. This CDR3 region has 15 residues. The CDR3 protein is CASSYAQGETDTQYF. In DNA form, the CDR3 reads TGTGCCAGCAGTTATGCTCAGGGGGAAACAGATACGCAGTATTTT.

The chain joins TRBV9 to TRBJ2-1, with D possibly matching TRBD2 (6 bases). CDR3 length: 14 amino acids. Per the germline V gene, CDR1 is SGDLS and CDR2 is YYNGEE. V was clipped by 0 bases and J by 14 bases, with 18 bases between them. CDR3 DNA: TGTGCCAGCAGCGTAGCCCCAGGAGGGACCCGGGAGTTCTTC. This sequence encodes CASSVAPGGTREFF.

The chain uses TRBV7-9 and TRBJ2-2; D remains ambiguous. The V gene's germline CDR1 is SEHNR and CDR2 FQNEAQ (reference sequence). V was cut by 7 bases and J by 4 bases, with 7 bases left in between. This CDR3 has 12 residues. The CDR3 spells CASNGLTGELFF. CDR3 DNA: TGTGCCAGCAACGGTCTCACCGGGGAGCTGTTTTTT.

The V and J genes are TRBV15 and TRBJ1-2; 9 nucleotides align to TRBD1. CDR1 is LNHNV, CDR2 YYDKDF, per germline (reference sequence). CDR3 size: 15 residues. The J segment lost 4 bases and the V segment lost 3 bases, leaving 6 bases of the junction unmatched. CDR3 in amino acids: CATSSAGQGSYGYTF. The CDR3 region has the DNA TGTGCCACCAGCAGCGCTGGACAGGGGAGCTATGGCTACACCTTC.

The chain joins TRBV4-3 to TRBJ1-6; D unresolved. The CDR3 is 16 residues long. Deletions cut 0 bases from V and 8 bases from J, with 14 bases between. From germline, CDR1 is LGHNA and CDR2 YSLEER. This CDR3 is CASSQDTAQFHSPLHF. In DNA, the CDR3 is TGCGCCAGCAGCCAAGATACAGCACAATTCCATTCACCCCTCCACTTT.

V gene TRBV5-1 combines with J gene TRBJ2-7; a possible D gene is TRBD1 (6 bases). Trimming left V 5 bases short and J 5 bases short, with 14 bases between. The germline CDR1 and CDR2 sequences are SGHRS and YFSETQ. The CDR3 loop spans 13 amino acids. CDR3 sequence reads: CASRPGAWDEQYF. Written as DNA, the CDR3 is TGCGCCAGCAGGCCAGGGGCTTGGGACGAGCAGTACTTC. Variable domain in full (rest from reference TRBV5-1 and TRBJ2-7): KAGVTQTPRYLIKTRGQQVTLSCSPISGHRSVSWYQQTPGQGLQFLFEYFSETQRNKGNFPGRFSGRQFSNSRSEMNVSTLELGDSALYLCASRPGAWDEQYFGPGTRLTVT.

The chain couples TRBV7-6 to TRBJ2-2, with D unresolved. This CDR3 comprises 15 residues. V lost 4 bases and J 0 bases, leaving 9 bases between the germline ends. Germline assignment: CDR1 SGHVS and CDR2 FNYEAQ. CDR3 DNA: TGTGCCAGCAGCTATACACCATCGAACACCGGGGAGCTGTTTTTT. This sequence encodes CASSYTPSNTGELFF.

The chain is built from TRBV6-1 and TRBJ2-2; 8 nucleotides line up with TRBD1. Germline-derived CDR1 and CDR2 are MNHNS and SASEGT. The junction had 2 bases not matched to a gene; V was cut back by 4 bases and J by 4 bases. The CDR3 is 14 amino acids. CDR3 coding DNA: TGTGCCAGCAGTGTGGACAGGGTCACCGGGGAGCTGTTTTTT. Its translation: CASSVDRVTGELFF.

This clone occurred once. The chain links TRBV13 to TRBJ2-7; 8 positions agree with TRBD2. From germline, CDR1 is PRHDT and CDR2 FYEKMQ (reference sequence). The V gene end was trimmed by 5 bases and the J gene end by 4 bases; junction bases not matched to a gene: 10. This CDR3 has 15 residues. The CDR3 nucleotides read TGTGCCAGCAGCCTTGCCGGGGGGGCGGCATACGAGCAGTACTTC. Encoded protein: CASSLAGGAAYEQYF.

The chain links TRBV9 to TRBJ2-3, with 8 bases aligning to TRBD2. CDR1 and CDR2 (germline): SGDLS, YYNGEE. The CDR3 contains 15 residues. V dropped 4 bases and J dropped 1; count of bases not matched to a gene: 5. CDR3 nucleotides: TGTGCCAGCAGCCGGGGGGGCCGAGGCACAGATACGCAGTATTTT. It codes for CASSRGGRGTDTQYF.

J is TRBJ1-6 and V is TRBV9; D unresolved. V was shortened by 0 bases and J by 7 bases, with 17 bases between the two germline ends. CDR1 and CDR2 from the germline V gene are SGDLS and YYNGEE. The length of the CDR3 is 17 residues. The CDR3 region is CASSVGITGGPNSPLHF. For the CDR3, the DNA is TGTGCCAGCAGCGTAGGTATAACTGGAGGGCCGAATTCACCCCTCCACTTT.

The chain joins TRBV30 to TRBJ2-1; no definite D call. V was cut by 5 bases and J by 0 bases, with 8 bases left in between. Looked up from germline, CDR1 is GTSNPN and CDR2 is SVGIG (reference sequence). The CDR3 is 13 residues long. The CDR3 is CAWDASSYNEQFF. The CDR3 DNA sequence: TGTGCCTGGGACGCGAGCTCCTACAATGAGCAGTTCTTC.

A few counts support this clone. V is TRBV27 and J is TRBJ1-1, with 9 bases fitting TRBD1. The length of the CDR3 is 16 residues. Per germline, CDR1 MNHEY and CDR2 SMNVEV (reference sequence). Germline trimming cut 0 bases from V and 0 bases from J; bases unmatched to any gene: 2. This CDR3 is CASSLSTGGMNTEAFF. The CDR3 bases are TGTGCCAGCAGTTTATCGACAGGGGGAATGAACACTGAAGCTTTCTTT.

The chain uses TRBV27 and TRBJ2-1; 7 bases are a match to TRBD1. V dropped 3 bases and J dropped 6; count of bases not matched to a gene: 2. This CDR3 has 13 residues. Germline-derived CDR1 and CDR2 are MNHEY and SMNVEV (reference sequence). The CDR3 DNA is TGTGCCAGCAGTTTGACAGGGTTCAATGAGCAGTTCTTC. Translated: CASSLTGFNEQFF.

The rearrangement joins TRBV11-2 to TRBJ2-2, with D unresolved. This CDR3 comprises 16 residues. Per the germline V gene, CDR1 is SGHAT and CDR2 is FQNNGV. V was cut by 7 bases and J by 1 base, with 16 bases left in between. CDR3 nucleotide sequence: TGTGCCAGCACCCCCCAAGTCGGCGGGAACACCGGGGAGCTGTTTTTT. It encodes CASTPQVGGNTGELFF.

This clone has only a few counts. J is TRBJ1-4 and V is TRBV4-1; TRBD1 aligns across 8 bases. This CDR3 spans 15 amino acids. V dropped 3 bases and J dropped 8; count of bases not matched to a gene: 8. From germline, CDR1 is MGHRA and CDR2 YSYEKL. This CDR3 reads CASSQPRRGREKLFF. The CDR3 DNA sequence: TGCGCCAGCAGCCAGCCCCGCAGGGGGCGAGAAAAACTGTTTTTT.

The chain uses TRBV29-1 and TRBJ1-1, with TRBD1 as a possible D gene (5 bases). Trimming stripped 4 bases from V and 7 bases from J, with 19 bases between. The germline gives CDR1 SQVTM, CDR2 ANQGSEA. The CDR3 runs to 14 residues. The CDR3 protein is CSVGGGILEGEAFF. The CDR3, as DNA: TGCAGCGTTGGTGGGGGGATTCTTGAGGGTGAAGCTTTCTTT.

This clone was counted a single time. This chain links TRBV6-6 with TRBJ1-1; D is perhaps TRBD1 (5 bases). V lost 6 bases and J 1 base, leaving 12 bases between the germline ends. This CDR3 has 14 amino acids. Per the germline V gene, CDR1 is MNHNY and CDR2 is SVGAGI (reference sequence). CDR3 sequence (DNA): TGTGCCAGCAGCCCCAGGGCACCGAACACTGAAGCTTTCTTT. Encoded protein: CASSPRAPNTEAFF.

V usage is TRBV10-1 and J usage is TRBJ2-5; no clear D. V lost 6 bases and J lost 0, with 17 bases in between. Germline CDR1 reads WNHNN; CDR2 reads SYGVQD (reference sequence). The CDR3 covers 16 residues. The CDR3 nucleotides are TGCGCCAGCAGGACCAACCATCCAACGTACCAAGAGACCCAGTACTTC. It encodes CASRTNHPTYQETQYF.

The CDR3, as DNA: TGTGCCAGCAGCGAGTCAGGGGCAGAAGGCTACACCTTC. It encodes CASSESGAEGYTF. J is TRBJ1-2 and V is TRBV7-9, with D possibly TRBD1 on 6 matching bases. V lost 5 bases and J lost 8, with 15 bases in between. This CDR3 is built from 13 residues. Germline lookup yields CDR1 SEHNR and CDR2 FQNEAQ (reference sequence).

V usage is TRBV27 and J usage is TRBJ2-1, with D unresolved. Germline V gives CDR1 MNHEY, CDR2 SMNVEV (reference sequence). With 1 base removed from V and 0 bases from J, the gap between germline ends came to 7 bases. The CDR3 runs to 15 residues. In DNA, the CDR3 is TGTGCCAGCAGTTTATATCTGAGCTCCTACAATGAGCAGTTCTTC. Translated: CASSLYLSSYNEQFF.

The chain is built from TRBV9 and TRBJ2-7; D unresolved. Germline V gives CDR1 SGDLS, CDR2 YYNGEE. V was shortened by 3 bases and J by 2 bases, with 9 bases between the two germline ends. The CDR3 is made up of 13 amino acids. The CDR3 sequence: CASSAGLTYEQYF. In nucleotides, the CDR3 is TGTGCCAGCAGCGCGGGTTTGACCTACGAGCAGTACTTC.